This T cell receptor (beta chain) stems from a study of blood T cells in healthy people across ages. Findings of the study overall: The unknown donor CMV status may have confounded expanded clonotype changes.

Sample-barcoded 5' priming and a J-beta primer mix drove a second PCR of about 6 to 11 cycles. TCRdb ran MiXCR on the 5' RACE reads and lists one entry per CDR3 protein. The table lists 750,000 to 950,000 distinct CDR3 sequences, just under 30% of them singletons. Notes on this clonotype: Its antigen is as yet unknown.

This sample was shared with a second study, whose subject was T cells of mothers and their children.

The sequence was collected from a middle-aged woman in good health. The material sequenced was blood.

The CDR3 is CASSLGLAGSGEQYF. The CDR3 nucleotides read TGTGCCAGCAGCTTGGGACTAGCGGGATCGGGCGAGCAGTACTTC. The V and J genes are TRBV7-2 and TRBJ2-4, with 13 nucleotides matching TRBD2. The J call is in doubt because the DNA end fits TRBJ2-7 better. Germline V CDR1 and CDR2: SGHTA, FQGNSA. The CDR3 is 15 residues long.